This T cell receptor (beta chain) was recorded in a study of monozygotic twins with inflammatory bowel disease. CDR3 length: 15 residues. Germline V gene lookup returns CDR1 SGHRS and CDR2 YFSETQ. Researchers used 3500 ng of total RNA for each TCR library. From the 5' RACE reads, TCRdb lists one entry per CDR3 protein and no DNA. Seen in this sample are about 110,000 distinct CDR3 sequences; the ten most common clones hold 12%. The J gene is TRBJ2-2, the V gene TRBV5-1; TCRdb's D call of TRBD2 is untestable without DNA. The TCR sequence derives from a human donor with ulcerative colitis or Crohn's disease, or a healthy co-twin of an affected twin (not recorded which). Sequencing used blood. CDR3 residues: CASSFEAGGSGELFF.